Listed below are T cell receptor beta chains from one sample, sequenced in a study of control samples from healthy donors and cancer patients. Sequencing used immunoSEQ multiplex PCR; TCRdb keeps in-frame clones, though not all of them. The table lists about 95,000 clones, around 81% of them singletons. Sequenced input: blood. These receptors all stem from a man in his thirties or forties in good health. CDR3s include the opening cysteine and the closing phenylalanine or tryptophan. D genes are given only for firm matches. Size values are once, few and many counts, or a class for expanded clones, and some rows have none.

V: TRBV5-1; J: TRBJ2-1; size: .; D: TRBD2; CDR3: CASSLKTSGVEQFF; DNA: TGCGCCAGCAGCTTGAAGACTAGCGGGGTTGAGCAGTTCTTC
V: TRBV9; J: TRBJ2-1; size: .; D: TRBD1; CDR3: CASSVEGSGGYYNEQFF; DNA: TGTGCCAGCAGCGTGGAGGGATCAGGGGGCTACTACAATGAGCAGTTCTTC
V: TRBV30; J: TRBJ1-1; size: few; D: .; CDR3: CALRRGQAFF; DNA: TGTGCCTTACGTCGAGGGCAAGCTTTCTTT
V: TRBV5-1; J: TRBJ2-7; size: .; D: .; CDR3: CASSPESYEQYF; DNA: TGCGCCAGCAGCCCGGAATCCTACGAGCAGTACTTC
V: TRBV18; J: TRBJ1-2; size: once; D: TRBD1; CDR3: CASSNRDRAKGYTF; DNA: TGTGCCAGCTCGAACCGGGACAGGGCGAAAGGCTACACCTTC
V: TRBV27; J: TRBJ2-7; size: .; D: .; CDR3: CASSFGAEQYF; DNA: TGTGCCAGCAGTTTTGGGGCCGAGCAGTACTTC
V: TRBV10-1; J: TRBJ2-1; size: .; D: TRBD2; CDR3: CASSESRLAGGVEQFF; DNA: TGCGCCAGCAGTGAGTCCAGGCTAGCGGGGGGAGTTGAGCAGTTCTTC
V: TRBV9; J: TRBJ2-7; size: .; D: TRBD2; CDR3: CASSLTSGAYEQYF; DNA: TGTGCCAGCAGTCTAACTAGCGGGGCCTACGAGCAGTACTTC
V: TRBV5-5; J: TRBJ1-4; size: .; D: .; CDR3: CASSLSPREEKLFF; DNA: TGTGCCAGCAGCTTAAGTCCCAGGGAGGAAAAACTGTTTTTT
V: TRBV2; J: TRBJ2-5; size: .; D: .; CDR3: CASSGDGQETQYF; DNA: TGTGCCAGCAGTGGGGACGGACAAGAGACCCAGTACTTC
V: TRBV18; J: TRBJ1-1; size: .; D: .; CDR3: CASSQGRDTEAFF; DNA: TGTGCCAGCTCACAGGGACGGGACACTGAAGCTTTCTTT
V: TRBV5-1; J: TRBJ1-5; size: .; D: TRBD1; CDR3: CASSEGQSNQPQHF; DNA: TGCGCCAGCAGCGAGGGACAGAGCAATCAGCCCCAGCATTTT
V: TRBV5-1; J: TRBJ2-2; size: .; D: .; CDR3: CASSPNAGTQNTGELFF; DNA: TGCGCCAGCAGCCCTAACGCCGGGACTCAGAACACCGGGGAGCTGTTTTTT
V: TRBV12-3/TRBV12-4; J: TRBJ1-1; size: .; D: .; CDR3: CASSAQGTEAFF; DNA: TGTGCCAGCAGTGCACAGGGCACTGAAGCTTTCTTT
V: TRBV5-6; J: TRBJ1-5; size: .; D: .; CDR3: CASSLALGSGPQHF; DNA: TGTGCCAGCAGCTTGGCGTTAGGCTCAGGGCCCCAGCATTTT
V: TRBV18; J: TRBJ1-6; size: .; D: TRBD1; CDR3: CASSPDRGRESPLHF; DNA: TGTGCCAGCTCTCCCGACAGGGGGCGAGAGTCACCCCTCCACTTT
V: TRBV7-9; J: TRBJ1-1; size: few; D: .; CDR3: CASSYRRDGLGAFF; DNA: TGTGCCAGCAGCTATAGGAGGGACGGTCTAGGAGCTTTCTTT
V: TRBV5-4; J: TRBJ1-2; size: .; D: .; CDR3: CASSLGTALYGYTF; DNA: TGTGCCAGCAGCTTGGGGACAGCGCTTTATGGCTACACCTTC
V: TRBV28; J: TRBJ2-1; size: .; D: .; CDR3: CASKIGGSSYNEQFF; DNA: TGTGCCAGCAAAATCGGGGGCAGCTCCTACAATGAGCAGTTCTTC
V: TRBV6-5; J: TRBJ1-5; size: medium-sized; D: .; CDR3: CASSYSRDQPQHF; DNA: TGTGCCAGCAGTTACTCGAGGGATCAGCCCCAGCATTTT
V: TRBV3-1/TRBV3-2; J: TRBJ2-2; size: .; D: .; CDR3: CASSSRGFSTGELFF; DNA: TGTGCCAGCAGCAGCCGCGGGTTTAGCACCGGGGAGCTGTTTTTT
V: TRBV5-6; J: TRBJ1-6; size: .; D: TRBD1; CDR3: CASSHRRTWTGFVNSPLHF; DNA: TGTGCCAGCAGCCATAGACGAACCTGGACAGGGTTTGTTAATTCACCCCTCCACTTT
V: TRBV30; J: TRBJ1-4; size: .; D: TRBD1; CDR3: CAWSVPGTGGEKLFF; DNA: TGTGCCTGGAGTGTCCCCGGGACAGGGGGTGAAAAACTGTTTTTT
V: TRBV30; J: TRBJ1-2; size: .; D: TRBD1; CDR3: CAWSGQGAGGYTF; DNA: TGTGCCTGGAGTGGACAGGGGGCTGGGGGCTACACCTTC
V: TRBV18; J: TRBJ1-1; size: .; D: TRBD1; CDR3: CASSVIPGQGRPEAFF; DNA: TGTGCCAGCTCGGTCATTCCGGGACAGGGAAGACCTGAAGCTTTCTTT
V: TRBV19; J: TRBJ1-4; size: .; D: .; CDR3: CASSSRGRSEKLFF; DNA: TGTGCCAGTAGTTCCCGGGGCAGAAGTGAAAAACTGTTTTTT
V: TRBV7-6; J: TRBJ2-2; size: .; D: TRBD2; CDR3: CASSLRTARMGLAGITGELFF; DNA: TGTGCCAGCAGCTTAAGGACAGCGAGGATGGGACTAGCGGGGATCACCGGGGAGCTGTTTTTT
V: TRBV6-5; J: TRBJ1-5; size: .; D: .; CDR3: CASIVRGSQPQHF; DNA: TGTGCCAGCATCGTCAGGGGTAGTCAGCCCCAGCATTTT
V: TRBV4-1; J: TRBJ1-6; size: .; D: .; CDR3: CASSSFWGAPLHF; DNA: TGCGCCAGCAGCTCGTTCTGGGGGGCACCCCTCCACTTT
V: TRBV7-3; J: TRBJ1-6; size: few; D: TRBD1; CDR3: CASSLTTGNNSPLHF; DNA: TGTGCCAGCAGCTTAACGACAGGGAATAATTCACCCCTCCACTTT
V: TRBV9; J: TRBJ2-7; size: few; D: TRBD1; CDR3: CASSPTGTGYHEQYF; DNA: TGTGCCAGCAGCCCGACCGGGACAGGGTACCACGAGCAGTACTTC
V: TRBV27; J: TRBJ1-1; size: .; D: .; CDR3: CASSLYRNTEAFF; DNA: TGTGCCAGCAGTTTATACCGAAACACTGAAGCTTTCTTT
V: TRBV29-1; J: TRBJ2-7; size: once; D: .; CDR3: CSVEGAYEQYF; DNA: TGCAGCGTTGAAGGGGCCTACGAGCAGTACTTC
V: TRBV13; J: TRBJ1-1; size: .; D: .; CDR3: CASSLSGGVTEAFF; DNA: TGTGCCAGCAGCTTATCGGGGGGCGTCACTGAAGCTTTCTTT
V: TRBV4-1; J: TRBJ2-1; size: .; D: .; CDR3: CASSQDASAPYNEQFF; DNA: TGCGCCAGCAGCCAAGATGCTAGCGCTCCATACAATGAGCAGTTCTTC
V: TRBV6-5; J: TRBJ2-1; size: .; D: .; CDR3: CASSPDPTSYNEQFF; DNA: TGTGCCAGCAGTCCCGACCCGACGTCCTACAATGAGCAGTTCTTC
V: TRBV19; J: TRBJ1-5; size: .; D: .; CDR3: CASDVLSGNQPQHF; DNA: TGTGCCAGCGACGTTTTAAGCGGCAATCAGCCCCAGCATTTT
V: TRBV20-1; J: TRBJ1-1; size: medium-sized; D: .; CDR3: CSAGEGTEAFF; DNA: TGCAGTGCCGGGGAGGGGACTGAAGCTTTCTTT
V: TRBV3-1/TRBV3-2; J: TRBJ2-7; size: .; D: TRBD2; CDR3: CASSQEVAGSYEQYF; DNA: TGTGCCAGCAGCCAAGAGGTAGCGGGTTCCTACGAGCAGTACTTC
V: TRBV6-6; J: TRBJ2-7; size: .; D: .; CDR3: CASSPGQTYEQYF; DNA: TGTGCCAGCAGCCCAGGGCAGACCTACGAGCAGTACTTC
V: TRBV7-9; J: TRBJ2-2; size: few; D: .; CDR3: CASSLTDTPNTGELFF; DNA: TGTGCCAGCAGCTTAACGGACACGCCAAACACCGGGGAGCTGTTTTTT
V: TRBV5-1; J: TRBJ1-2; size: .; D: .; CDR3: CASSLLGAYGYTF; DNA: TGCGCCAGCAGCTTGTTGGGGGCCTATGGCTACACCTTC
V: TRBV12-3/TRBV12-4; J: TRBJ1-4; size: .; D: .; CDR3: CASSKELGKLFF; DNA: TGTGCCAGCAGCAAAGAACTGGGAAAACTGTTTTTT
V: TRBV6-5; J: TRBJ2-5; size: .; D: .; CDR3: CASGRGREETQYF; DNA: TGTGCCAGCGGGCGGGGTAGGGAAGAGACCCAGTACTTC
V: TRBV2; J: TRBJ2-3; size: .; D: .; CDR3: CASQVVRSSSTDTQYF; DNA: TGTGCCAGCCAGGTGGTGAGGTCCTCGAGCACAGATACGCAGTATTTT
V: TRBV3-1/TRBV3-2; J: TRBJ2-5; size: once; D: .; CDR3: CASSQTLGTPQETQYF; DNA: TGTGCCAGCAGTCAAACCCTCGGGACACCTCAAGAGACCCAGTACTTC
V: TRBV25-1; J: TRBJ2-1; size: .; D: TRBD2; CDR3: CASSPPLAGGQFF; DNA: TGTGCCAGCAGTCCCCCCTTAGCGGGGGGGCAGTTCTTC
V: TRBV6-5; J: TRBJ1-6; size: .; D: .; CDR3: CASTLTADSPLHF; DNA: TGTGCCAGCACCCTTACGGCGGATTCACCCCTCCACTTT
V: TRBV27; J: TRBJ2-2; size: once; D: .; CDR3: CASSKRGLNTGELFF; DNA: TGTGCCAGCAGTAAGAGAGGACTAAACACCGGGGAGCTGTTTTTT
V: TRBV4-1; J: TRBJ1-1; size: .; D: .; CDR3: CASSQDRGRGALEAFF; DNA: TGCGCCAGCAGCCAAGATAGAGGTCGAGGGGCCCTTGAAGCTTTCTTT
V: TRBV14; J: TRBJ1-2; size: .; D: TRBD1; CDR3: CASRGITDRGHGYTF; DNA: TGTGCCAGCAGAGGGATAACTGACAGGGGCCATGGCTACACCTTC
V: TRBV30; J: TRBJ2-1; size: .; D: .; CDR3: CAWSVPYEQFF; DNA: TGTGCCTGGAGTGTACCATATGAGCAGTTCTTC
V: TRBV5-1; J: TRBJ2-3; size: .; D: .; CDR3: CASSLEGIHTDTQYF; DNA: TGCGCCAGCAGCTTGGAGGGTATCCACACAGATACGCAGTATTTT
V: TRBV19; J: TRBJ2-5; size: .; D: .; CDR3: CASSIGGETQYF; DNA: TGTGCCAGTAGTATAGGCGGGGAGACCCAGTACTTC
V: TRBV6-1; J: TRBJ2-5; size: .; D: TRBD2; CDR3: CASSEWNSGGETQYF; DNA: TGTGCCAGCAGTGAATGGAATAGCGGGGGAGAGACCCAGTACTTC